This T cell receptor beta chain emerged from a study of tumor and adjacent non-tumor tissue in lung cancer. The CDR3 consists of 15 residues. The V gene lost 5 bases and the J gene lost 0 bases, with 13 bases spanning the gap. Per germline, CDR1 SGHAT and CDR2 FQNNGV. This sample's RNA came from whole unsorted tissue. Three rounds of nested PCR, following a modified ARM-PCR protocol, produced the TCRbeta library. TCRdb called the multiplex PCR reads again in MiXCR, with one record for every CDR3 protein. Here the sample spans some 100,000 distinct CDR3 sequences, roughly 75% being singletons. Sequencing was performed on lung tumor tissue. This chain connects TRBV11-2 to TRBJ1-2, with D perhaps matching TRBD1 (6 bases). This clonotype was obtained from a woman aged 55-69 years with non-small cell lung cancer. CDR3 DNA: TGTGCCAGCAGCGGCAACAGGGCGGCTAACTATGGCTACACCTTC. Translated: CASSGNRAANYGYTF.